This T cell receptor beta chain was sequenced during a study of blood T cell repertoires in COVID-19. The cohort comprised adults aged 18 to 89 years residing in some 24 US areas. Clones were sequenced by immunoSEQ multiplex PCR, and TCRdb holds only the in-frame ones, with some missing. The sample lists about 230,000 clones; over 80% were seen once. The source of this sequence is a young woman who had been exposed to COVID-19. The material sequenced was PBMCs or T cells enriched from blood (not recorded which).

In DNA, the CDR3 is TGCAGCGTTGAGTTGGACAGGAAGGTCTACGAGCAGTACTTC. Translated: CSVELDRKVYEQYF. This chain connects TRBV29-1 to TRBJ2-7, with TRBD1 matching 7 bases. Germline values: CDR1 SQVTM, CDR2 ANQGSEA. The CDR3 contains 14 residues. V trimming: 3 bases; J trimming: 3 bases; junction bases outside the gene matches: 8.